The T cell receptor (beta chain) under discussion was sequenced for a study of blood T cell repertoires in COVID-19. A single count supports this clone. Germline CDR1 is SEHNR and CDR2 is FQNEAQ (reference sequence). Trimming took 2 bases from V and 0 from J, leaving 14 bases between them. The CDR3 runs 17 residues. Seattle's cohort entered during active infection and was followed longitudinally. Produced via immunoSEQ multiplex PCR; TCRdb's table is partial and in-frame only. The repertoire holds some 70,000 clones, 70% to 90% seen once, with around 3.7% in the top ten. Source material: peripheral blood. The rearrangement uses TRBV7-9 and TRBJ1-5; a weak D match, TRBD1 (5 bases). The clonotype was recovered from a woman between 50 and 59 years old with COVID-19, enrolled during active disease. The CDR3 loop is CASSLISGINSNQPQHF. In nucleotides, the CDR3 is TGTGCCAGCAGCTTAATATCAGGGATAAATAGCAATCAGCCCCAGCATTTT.